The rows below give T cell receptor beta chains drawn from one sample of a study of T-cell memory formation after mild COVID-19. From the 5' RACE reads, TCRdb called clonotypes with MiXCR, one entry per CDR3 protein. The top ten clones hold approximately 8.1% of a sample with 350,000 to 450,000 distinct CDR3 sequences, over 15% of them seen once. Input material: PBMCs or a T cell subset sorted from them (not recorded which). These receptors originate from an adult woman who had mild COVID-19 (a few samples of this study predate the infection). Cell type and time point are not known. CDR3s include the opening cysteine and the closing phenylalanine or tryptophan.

CSAPKESGGTYEQYF,TRBV20-1,15
CASSAPGGSGLTRENIQYF,TRBV7-9,19
CSVEAVGTTYEQYF,TRBV29-1,14
CASGEGDPVHYEQYF,TRBV2,15
CASRRTGPFNTEAFF,TRBV5-1,15
CASSLAQGADGYTF,TRBV7-8,14
CASQIRTGNTEAFF,TRBV6-6,14
CASSSPQSSYNSPLHF,TRBV27,16
CASGATDYYNEQFF,TRBV7-8,14
CASSLDLVAYEQYF,TRBV11-2,14
CASTPREGGYTF,TRBV7-2,12
CASRRTETGDSPLHF,TRBV4-2,15
CSARKGSAGESTDTQYF,TRBV20-1,17
CASSLVGFTGELFF,TRBV12-3/TRBV12-4,14